A selection of T cell receptor beta chains follows, all from one sample in a study of beta chain features in type 1 diabetes. TCRdb keeps only in-frame clones here, not all; method: immunoSEQ multiplex PCR. The profile shows 640,000 or so clones, 13% of them singletons. The sequencing input was naive CD4+ T cells from blood. Receptors were obtained from a man in his late teens or twenties with type 1 diabetes. CDR3s include the opening cysteine and the closing phenylalanine or tryptophan. The D gene is left open where the match is weak. Some rows have no size entry. The others give once, few or many, or a class for an expanded clone.

TRBJ2-3,TRBV7-2,NA,many,CASAVPLLGRSYF,TGTGCCAGCGCGGTCCCCCTTCTGGGGAGGTCGTATTTT
TRBJ1-2,TRBV30,TRBD1,NA,CAWRGVQGALYGYTF,TGTGCCTGGAGGGGCGTCCAGGGGGCCCTCTATGGCTACACCTTC
TRBJ2-1,TRBV5-4,TRBD2,NA,CASSLDSSGTSYNEQFF,TGTGCCAGCAGCTTGGATTCTAGCGGAACCTCCTACAATGAGCAGTTCTTC
TRBJ2-3,TRBV11-2,NA,NA,CASSLSGTPDTQYF,TGTGCCAGCAGCTTAAGTGGGACACCCGATACGCAGTATTTT
TRBJ2-1,TRBV11-2,TRBD1,NA,CASSFLSSGGSYNEQFF,TGTGCCAGCAGCTTTCTTTCCTCAGGGGGCTCCTACAATGAGCAGTTCTTC
TRBJ2-3,TRBV5-1,NA,few,CASSLMGVTDTQYF,TGCGCCAGCAGCCTGATGGGGGTCACAGATACGCAGTATTTT
TRBJ2-7,TRBV7-9,NA,few,CASSLHEGWSTYEQYF,TGTGCCAGCAGCCTGCACGAGGGATGGAGCACCTACGAGCAGTACTTC
TRBJ1-2,TRBV4-1,NA,NA,CASSQDPKGDGRRYGYTF,TGCGCCAGCAGCCAAGACCCGAAGGGGGACGGCAGACGGTATGGCTACACCTTC
TRBJ1-1,TRBV11-2,NA,few,CASSTTQNTEAFF,TGTGCCAGCAGCACTACACAGAACACTGAAGCTTTCTTT
TRBJ1-5,TRBV25-1,NA,NA,CASSVYLPQHF,TGTGCCAGCAGTGTTTATTTGCCCCAGCATTTT
TRBJ2-7,TRBV4-1,NA,NA,CASSQGLTEWIYEQYF,TGCGCCAGCAGCCAAGGGCTGACAGAATGGATCTACGAGCAGTACTTC
TRBJ1-1,TRBV11-3,NA,few,CASSSNPQGPAFF,TGTGCCAGCAGCTCCAATCCACAGGGTCCGGCTTTCTTT
TRBJ1-4,TRBV5-4,NA,few,CASSFLEGELFF,TGTGCCAGCAGCTTTTTAGAAGGGGAACTGTTTTTT
TRBJ1-6,TRBV7-3,NA,NA,CASSLTGQANSPLHF,TGTGCCAGCAGCTTAACGGGCCAGGCCAATTCACCCCTCCACTTT
TRBJ2-3,TRBV30,NA,few,CAWSVLRDTQYF,TGTGCCTGGAGTGTACTTCGGGATACGCAGTATTTT
TRBJ2-1,TRBV7-9,NA,few,CASSLRGGATNEQFF,TGTGCCAGCAGCTTAAGGGGCGGGGCGACCAATGAGCAGTTCTTC
TRBJ2-3,TRBV10-3,NA,few,CAITWDTSTDTQYF,TGTGCCATCACCTGGGACACTAGCACAGATACGCAGTATTTT
TRBJ2-3,TRBV29-1,NA,few,CPPRTAYTDTQYF,TGCCCGCCCCGGACAGCTTACACAGATACGCAGTATTTT
TRBJ2-7,TRBV9,TRBD1,NA,CASSPRQGSEQYF,TGTGCCAGCAGCCCCCGACAGGGGTCAGAGCAGTACTTC
TRBJ2-3,TRBV2,TRBD2,few,CASSEYGRELTQYF,TGTGCCAGCAGTGAATATGGGCGGGAGCTTACGCAGTATTTT
TRBJ1-1,TRBV6-1,TRBD1,NA,CASNIRTGERTFF,TGTGCCAGCAACATTAGGACAGGGGAAAGGACTTTCTTT
TRBJ2-5,TRBV5-4,TRBD1,few,CASSFDRGETQYF,TGTGCCAGCAGCTTCGACAGGGGTGAGACCCAGTACTTC
TRBJ2-7,TRBV6-1,NA,NA,CASSERGLEQYF,TGTGCCAGCAGTGAAAGAGGGTTGGAGCAGTACTTC
TRBJ1-2,TRBV10-3,TRBD1,NA,CAISETGQGVGSYGYTF,TGTGCCATCAGCGAAACGGGACAGGGGGTCGGTTCCTATGGCTACACCTTC
TRBJ2-3,TRBV5-1,TRBD2,few,CASGEGQGSDTQYF,TGCGCCAGCGGGGAGGGTCAAGGATCAGATACGCAGTATTTT
TRBJ1-2,TRBV5-1,NA,NA,CASSLNVGQRYGYTF,TGCGCCAGCAGCTTGAATGTCGGGCAGCGGTATGGCTACACCTTC
TRBJ1-5,TRBV6-6,NA,NA,CASSKGNQPQHF,TGTGCCAGCAGCAAGGGCAATCAGCCCCAGCATTTT
TRBJ1-2,TRBV28,TRBD1,NA,CASSSGQGSEGYTF,TGTGCCAGCAGTTCCGGACAGGGGTCGGAGGGCTACACCTTC
TRBJ2-5,TRBV6-6,NA,NA,CASSSTLTGAEETQYF,TGTGCCAGCAGTTCCACCTTGACAGGCGCCGAAGAGACCCAGTACTTC
TRBJ2-7,TRBV29-1,NA,few,CSVGQTYEQYF,TGCAGCGTGGGGCAGACCTACGAGCAGTACTTC
TRBJ2-3,TRBV5-4,TRBD2,few,CASSFSGGAGDTQYF,TGTGCCAGCAGCTTCAGCGGGGGGGCAGGAGATACGCAGTATTTT
TRBJ1-5,TRBV7-9,NA,few,CASSLAGEGQPQHF,TGTGCCAGCAGCTTGGCAGGGGAGGGTCAGCCCCAGCATTTT
TRBJ2-1,TRBV5-6,NA,NA,CASSLYAVDTYNEQFF,TGTGCCAGCAGCTTGTATGCAGTGGACACCTACAATGAGCAGTTCTTC
TRBJ1-1,TRBV29-1,NA,few,CSVEGPKAFF,TGCAGCGTTGAAGGCCCAAAAGCTTTCTTT
TRBJ1-3,TRBV5-1,NA,NA,CASSPTPDSSGNTIYF,TGCGCCAGCAGCCCGACCCCGGACAGCTCTGGAAACACCATATATTTT
TRBJ1-1,TRBV29-1,NA,NA,CSVLQGINTEAFF,TGCAGCGTTCTACAAGGAATAAACACTGAAGCTTTCTTT
TRBJ2-4,TRBV10-1,NA,NA,CASSAGRYPKNIQYF,TGCGCCAGCAGTGCCGGCAGGTATCCCAAAAACATTCAGTACTTC
TRBJ1-5,TRBV30,TRBD1,NA,CAWSVQGDQPQHF,TGTGCCTGGAGTGTGCAGGGGGATCAGCCCCAGCATTTT
TRBJ1-1,TRBV5-1,NA,NA,CASSFTWRKNTEAFF,TGCGCCAGCAGCTTTACTTGGCGGAAGAACACTGAAGCTTTCTTT